Listed here are 5 T cell receptor beta chains from one sample, sequenced in a study of T cells in Graves' hyperthyroidism and ophthalmopathy. Amplification of TCR beta CDR3 regions was performed using RNA transcripts as template. A set of HTBI primers served as the primers for a first-round RT-PCR of the TCR CDR3. TCRdb passed the multiplex PCR reads through MiXCR, listing each CDR3 protein once. The sample records 400,000 to 500,000 distinct CDR3 sequences, around an eighth being singletons. Sequencing input: blood. The receptors originated from a woman younger than 35 with Graves' hyperthyroidism.

The V and J genes are TRBV5-4 and TRBJ2-3; D is undetermined. This CDR3 is 16 amino acids long. Trimming took 0 bases from V and 4 from J, leaving 15 bases between them. Germline V gene lookup returns CDR1 SGHNT and CDR2 YYREEE (reference sequence). CDR3 bases: TGTGCCAGCAGCTTGGGGGCCCCTTCCAAGGCAGATACGCAGTATTTT. It yields the protein CASSLGAPSKADTQYF.

There are many counts of this clonotype. The V and J genes are TRBV27 and TRBJ2-1, with 8 bases that match TRBD2. CDR1 and CDR2 (germline): MNHEY, SMNVEV (reference sequence). This CDR3 region has 17 residues. V was pared by 3 bases and J by 3 bases, with 10 bases of the junction left unmatched. The CDR3 is CASSFRAAGDRYNEQFF. The DNA of the CDR3 is TGTGCCAGCAGTTTTAGGGCAGCGGGAGACCGCTACAATGAGCAGTTCTTC.

V gene TRBV5-1 combines with J gene TRBJ2-7; D gene uncertain. V shed 2 bases and J shed 7 bases, with 10 bases lying between them. The CDR3 is made up of 12 amino acids. Germline assignment: CDR1 SGHRS and CDR2 YFSETQ. CDR3 region: CASSLQGHEQYF. The CDR3 DNA sequence: TGCGCCAGCAGCTTACAAGGTCATGAGCAGTACTTC.

This clonotype was observed a handful of times. The chain joins TRBV5-4 to TRBJ1-2, with D hard to call. Germline assignment: CDR1 SGHNT and CDR2 YYREEE (reference sequence). The CDR3 consists of 15 residues. V was cut by 0 bases and J by 1 base, with 10 bases left in between. CDR3 loop: CASSLAGSFNYGYTF. The DNA of the CDR3 is TGTGCCAGCAGCTTGGCCGGTAGTTTTAACTATGGCTACACCTTC.

The chain carries TRBV20-1 and TRBJ2-6; D gene ambiguous. CDR1 is DFQATT and CDR2 is SNEGSKA in the germline V gene (reference sequence). V lost 6 bases, J lost 0 bases, and 6 bases lay in between. CDR3 length: 13 amino acids. The CDR3 DNA follows: TGCAGTGCCGCCGGCTCTGGGGCCAACGTCCTGACTTTC. Encoded protein: CSAAGSGANVLTF.